This T cell receptor (beta chain) was captured in a study of blood T cell repertoires in COVID-19. For the study at large: Samples of COVID-19 (acute and convalescent) were obtained from the United States, Italy and Spain. The analysed material was cDNA or gDNA that came from T cells, B-cell-depleted T cells, or PBMCs.

Trimming cost V 0 bases and J 5 bases, with 13 bases left between them. The CDR3 is 15 residues long. Germline CDR1 LGHDT, CDR2 YNNKEL (reference sequence). Authors' methods: Estimated nucleated cell counts came from reference gene primer amplification. The table came from immunoSEQ multiplex PCR; TCRdb's copy has only in-frame clones and leaves some out. V, J and clone size reflect that table, while D and trimming were determined from the DNA. Of about 37,000 clones in the sample, roughly 84% were seen once. The receptor was isolated from a man aged 60-69 years with active COVID-19. The V and J genes are TRBV3-1 (or the pseudogene TRBV3-2) and TRBJ2-5; TRBD2 might be the D (5 bases). The specimen sequenced was peripheral blood. CDR3 sequence: CASSQDGKGWETQYF. DNA of the CDR3: TGTGCCAGCAGCCAAGACGGGAAGGGCTGGGAGACCCAGTACTTC.